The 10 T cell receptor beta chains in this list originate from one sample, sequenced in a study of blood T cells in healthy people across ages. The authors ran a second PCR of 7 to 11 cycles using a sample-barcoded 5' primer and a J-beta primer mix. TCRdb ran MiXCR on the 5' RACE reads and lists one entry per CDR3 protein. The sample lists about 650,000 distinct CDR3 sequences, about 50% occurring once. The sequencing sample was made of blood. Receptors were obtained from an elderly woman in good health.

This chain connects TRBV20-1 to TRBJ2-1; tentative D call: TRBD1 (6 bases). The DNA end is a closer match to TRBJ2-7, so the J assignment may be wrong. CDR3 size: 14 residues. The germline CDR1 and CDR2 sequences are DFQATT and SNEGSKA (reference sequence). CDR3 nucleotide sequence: TGCAGTGCTTATGGACAGAACTTCTACAATGAGCAGTACTTC. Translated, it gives CSAYGQNFYNEQYF.

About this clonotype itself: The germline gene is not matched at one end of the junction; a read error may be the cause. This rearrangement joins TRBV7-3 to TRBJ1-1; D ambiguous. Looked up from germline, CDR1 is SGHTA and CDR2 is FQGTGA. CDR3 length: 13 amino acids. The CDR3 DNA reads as TGTGCCAGCAGCTTAGAAGAGAACACTGAAACTTTCTTT. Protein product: CASSLEENTETFF.

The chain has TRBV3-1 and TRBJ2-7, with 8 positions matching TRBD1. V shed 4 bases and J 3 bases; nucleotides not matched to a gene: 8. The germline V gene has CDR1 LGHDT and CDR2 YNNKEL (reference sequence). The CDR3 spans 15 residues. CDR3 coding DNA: TGTGCCAGCAGCCGCAGGACAGGGCCCGACTACGAGCAGTACTTC. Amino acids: CASSRRTGPDYEQYF.

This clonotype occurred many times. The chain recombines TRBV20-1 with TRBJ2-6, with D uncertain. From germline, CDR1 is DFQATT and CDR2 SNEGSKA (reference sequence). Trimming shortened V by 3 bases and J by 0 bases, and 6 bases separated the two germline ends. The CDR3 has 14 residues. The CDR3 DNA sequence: TGCAGTGCTAGGCCGGCCTCTGGGGCCAACGTCCTGACTTTC. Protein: CSARPASGANVLTF.

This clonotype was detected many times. The CDR3, as DNA: TGTGCCAGCAGTCCCGGACGGAAGACAGATACGCAGTATTTT. It translates to CASSPGRKTDTQYF. This sequence joins TRBV12-3 or TRBV12-4 and TRBJ2-3; D gene uncertain. This CDR3 region has 14 residues. Trimming removed 5 bases at V and 3 bases at J, with 12 bases between.

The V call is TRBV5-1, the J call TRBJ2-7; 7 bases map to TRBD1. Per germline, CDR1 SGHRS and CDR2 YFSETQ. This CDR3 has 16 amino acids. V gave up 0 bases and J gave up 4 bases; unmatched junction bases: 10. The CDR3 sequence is CASSLEGGPGGYEQYF. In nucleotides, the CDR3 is TGCGCCAGCAGCTTGGAAGGGGGACCAGGGGGATACGAGCAGTACTTC.

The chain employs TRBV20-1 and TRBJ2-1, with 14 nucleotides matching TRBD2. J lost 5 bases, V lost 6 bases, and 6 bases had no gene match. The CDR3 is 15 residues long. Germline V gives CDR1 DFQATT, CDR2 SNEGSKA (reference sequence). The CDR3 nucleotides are TGCAGTGCCCCGAGACTAGCGGGGGGGAACAATGAGCAGTTCTTC. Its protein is CSAPRLAGGNNEQFF.

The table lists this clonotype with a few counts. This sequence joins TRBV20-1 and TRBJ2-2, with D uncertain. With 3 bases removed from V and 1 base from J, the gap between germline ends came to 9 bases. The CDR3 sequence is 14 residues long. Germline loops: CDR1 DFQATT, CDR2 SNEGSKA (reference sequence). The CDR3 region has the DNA TGCAGTGCTAGTGCCAGAAAGAACACCGGGGAGCTGTTTTTT. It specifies CSASARKNTGELFF.

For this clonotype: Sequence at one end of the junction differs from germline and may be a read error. The CDR3 nucleotides read TGTGCCAGCAGTGTGCGTAGGGACTCGGCTAACTGTGGCTACACCTTC. Amino acid sequence: CASSVRRDSANCGYTF. The rearrangement links TRBV2 to TRBJ1-2, with D possibly being TRBD1 (5 bases). CDR3 length: 16 residues. CDR1 SNHLY and CDR2 FYNNEI come from the germline V gene.

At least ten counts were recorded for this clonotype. Here the CDR3 DNA reads TGTGCCAGCAGCCCTTATTTAGGCAATGAGCAGTTCTTC. The encoded protein is CASSPYLGNEQFF. The chain couples TRBV7-2 to TRBJ2-1; D unclear. This CDR3 region has 13 residues. V lost 5 bases to trimming and J lost 6 bases, with 11 bases between them. In germline, CDR1 is SGHTA, CDR2 FQGNSA.